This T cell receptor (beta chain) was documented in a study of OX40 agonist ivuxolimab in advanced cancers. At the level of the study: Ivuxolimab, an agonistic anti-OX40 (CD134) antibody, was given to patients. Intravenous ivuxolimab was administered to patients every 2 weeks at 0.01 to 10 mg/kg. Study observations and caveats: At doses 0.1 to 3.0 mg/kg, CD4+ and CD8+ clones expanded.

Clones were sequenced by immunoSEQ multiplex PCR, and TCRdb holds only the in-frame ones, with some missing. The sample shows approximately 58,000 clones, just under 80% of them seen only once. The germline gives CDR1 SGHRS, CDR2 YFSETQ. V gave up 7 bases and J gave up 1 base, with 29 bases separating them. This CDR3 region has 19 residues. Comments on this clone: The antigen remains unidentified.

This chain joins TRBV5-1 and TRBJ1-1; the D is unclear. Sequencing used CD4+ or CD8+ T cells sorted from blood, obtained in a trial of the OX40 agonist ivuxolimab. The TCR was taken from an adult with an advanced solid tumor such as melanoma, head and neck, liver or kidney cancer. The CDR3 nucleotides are TGCGCCAGCGCCAAACTGGGTGGCGGGTTGGGCTTCGGGAACACTGAAGCTTTCTTT. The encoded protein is CASAKLGGGLGFGNTEAFF.